The 7 T cell receptor beta chains reported below all come from one sample, sequenced in a study of T-cell reconstitution after alpha-beta-depleted transplantation in children. Unique molecular identifiers were built into the TCRbeta library. A single record per CDR3 protein comes from TCRdb applying MiXCR to the PCR reads. Of a few hundred thousand distinct CDR3 sequences listed, approximately 30% are singletons. The specimen comprised PBMCs, sampled before TCRalphabeta/CD19-depleted stem cell transplant. These TCRs come from a boy in the first two years of life with Wiskott-Aldrich syndrome, due to receive a stem cell transplant.

CDR3 loop: CASSQQGDVYNEQFF. The CDR3, as DNA: TGTGCCAGCAGCCAACAGGGAGACGTCTACAATGAGCAGTTCTTC. V gene TRBV11-3 combines with J gene TRBJ2-1; perhaps TRBD1 as D (6 bases). This CDR3 comprises 15 residues. Trimming cost V 5 bases and J 3 bases, with 14 bases left between them. Germline CDR1 reads SGHNT; CDR2 reads YENEEA.

This clonotype was picked up a small number of times. The chain combines TRBV29-1 with TRBJ2-3; 7 bases line up with TRBD2. The junction had 13 bases not matched to a gene; V was cut back by 7 bases and J by 6 bases. Germline CDR1 SQVTM, CDR2 ANQGSEA. The CDR3 runs to 14 residues. The CDR3 nucleotides read TGCAGCGCCTCGATGGGGAGGGGAAGCGATACGCAGTATTTT. It specifies CSASMGRGSDTQYF.

This clonotype came up a few times. The CDR3 region is CASSSRTGVNTEAFF. The CDR3 DNA reads as TGTGCCAGCAGCTCCCGGACAGGGGTGAACACTGAAGCTTTCTTT. The rearrangement joins TRBV14 to TRBJ1-1, with 9 bases aligning to TRBD1. The CDR3 sequence is 15 residues long. V lost 5 bases to trimming and J lost 0 bases; unmatched junction nucleotides: 4. Per germline, CDR1 SGHDN and CDR2 FVKESK.

The sample holds a few counts of this clonotype. The rearrangement uses TRBV20-1 and TRBJ2-7; 8 bases line up with TRBD2. CDR1 is DFQATT, CDR2 SNEGSKA, per germline (reference sequence). This CDR3 spans 15 amino acids. With 6 bases clipped from V and 2 bases from J, the junction kept 12 bases outside the gene matches. CDR3 in amino acids: CSASAASGGAYEQYF. The CDR3 DNA follows: TGCAGTGCCTCGGCCGCAAGCGGGGGCGCCTACGAGCAGTACTTC.

This chain uses TRBV20-1 with TRBJ1-4; 11 positions match TRBD1. The trim removed 6 bases at V and 5 bases at J, leaving 2 bases unmatched. Germline-derived CDR1 and CDR2 are DFQATT and SNEGSKA (reference sequence). The CDR3 has 13 amino acids. CDR3 residues: CSAWTGGNEKLFF. The CDR3 nucleotides are TGCAGTGCGTGGACAGGGGGCAATGAAAAACTGTTTTTT.

This clonotype was detected only a few times. The chain couples TRBV10-3 to TRBJ2-5; the match to TRBD2 covers 13 bases. The CDR3 consists of 17 residues. V trimming: 7 bases; J trimming: 0 bases; junction bases outside the gene matches: 8. Germline CDR1 reads ENHRY; CDR2 reads SYGVKD. The chain's CDR3 is CAIKVTSGRGDQETQYF. The CDR3 region has the DNA TGTGCCATCAAAGTAACTAGCGGGAGGGGCGACCAAGAGACCCAGTACTTC.

This sequence joins TRBV29-1 and TRBJ2-5, with a possible D match to TRBD1 (6 bases). The CDR3 has 13 residues. Looked up from germline, CDR1 is SQVTM and CDR2 is ANQGSEA. The V end lost 3 bases, the J end lost 4 bases, and 12 bases lay between the germline ends. CDR3 in amino acids: CSVEGARRETQYF. CDR3 nucleotide sequence: TGCAGCGTTGAGGGGGCGCGAAGAGAGACCCAGTACTTC.